Below are 14 T cell receptor beta chains sequenced from a single sample in a study of blood T cell repertoires in COVID-19. The data were produced by immunoSEQ multiplex PCR, yet TCRdb's version contains in-frame clones alone and is incomplete. The sample contains 200,000 to 250,000 clones, 70% to 90% of which appear only once. The specimen was peripheral blood. These receptors all come from a man in his forties or fifties with acute or convalescent COVID-19.

V is TRBV2 and J is TRBJ1-6; possibly TRBD1 for D (5 bases). The germline V and J ends were trimmed by 3 bases and 8 bases, with 29 bases remaining between them. CDR1 and CDR2 (germline): SNHLY, FYNNEI. CDR3 length equals 20 residues. The CDR3 region has the DNA TGTGCCAGCAGTGACGGATACAGGTACTTACCCAATCCGGATGATTCACCCCTCCACTTT. Its translation is CASSDGYRYLPNPDDSPLHF.

The J gene is TRBJ2-7, the V gene TRBV5-1; TRBD2 matches 8 bases. CDR1 SGHRS and CDR2 YFSETQ come from the germline V gene. The V and J ends lost 6 bases and 5 bases, in that order; junction bases with no gene match: 16. This CDR3 is built from 16 residues. CDR3 amino acids: CASTLGGAGGFHEQYF. CDR3 sequence (DNA): TGCGCCAGCACCCTCGGGGGGGCGGGGGGCTTCCACGAGCAGTACTTC.

The V gene is TRBV19, the J gene TRBJ2-1; the match to TRBD2 covers 9 bases. CDR1 and CDR2 from the germline V gene are LNHDA and SQIVND (reference sequence). After removal of 6 bases from V and 9 bases from J, the junction contained 12 bases not matched to a gene. This CDR3 is built from 15 residues. CDR3 protein: CASRFLAGLGGEQFF. The CDR3, as DNA: TGTGCCAGTAGGTTCCTAGCGGGATTGGGAGGTGAGCAGTTCTTC.

The V gene is TRBV6-5, the J gene TRBJ1-2; D not certain. Per germline, CDR1 MNHEY and CDR2 SVGAGI. CDR3 size: 14 residues. V was shortened by 4 bases and J by 7 bases, with 16 bases between the two germline ends. As DNA, the CDR3 is TGTGCCAGCAGTTTAAGGGTCCGGGAGTTTGGCTACACCTTC. Its protein is CASSLRVREFGYTF.

This chain connects TRBV7-3 to TRBJ2-1, with TRBD1 identical over 11 bases. This CDR3 region has 14 residues. Trimming at V came to 4 bases and at J to 7 bases, leaving 3 bases not matched to a gene. CDR1 and CDR2 from the germline V gene are SGHTA and FQGTGA. CDR3 region: CASSSRDRGNEQFF. The CDR3 nucleotides are TGTGCCAGCAGCTCCCGGGACAGGGGGAATGAGCAGTTCTTC. The whole variable domain, remainder taken from reference TRBV7-3 and TRBJ2-1, is GAGVSQTPSNKVTEKGKYVELRCDPISGHTALYWYRQSLGQGPEFLIYFQGTGAADDSGLPNDRFFAVRPEGSVSTLKIQRTERGDSAVYLCASSSRDRGNEQFFGPGTRLTVL.

This clone came up a few times. The chain uses TRBV5-1 and TRBJ1-1, with 7 bases that match TRBD1. This CDR3 has 17 residues. Per the germline V gene, CDR1 is SGHRS and CDR2 is YFSETQ. Germline trimming cut 0 bases from V and 1 base from J; bases unmatched to any gene: 9. CDR3: CASSLEPLSGGNTEAFF. The CDR3 DNA reads as TGCGCCAGCAGCTTGGAACCCTTATCAGGGGGGAACACTGAAGCTTTCTTT.

The table lists this clone with a count of one. The gene calls are TRBV4-1 and TRBJ2-3; 12 nucleotides agree with TRBD2. The CDR3 runs 18 residues. With V trimmed by 1 base and J by 0 bases, 5 bases remained unmatched. Per germline, CDR1 MGHRA and CDR2 YSYEKL. In nucleotides, the CDR3 is TGCGCCAGCAGCCAAGGGGCTAGCGGGGGGGCTAGCACAGATACGCAGTATTTT. Translating it yields CASSQGASGGASTDTQYF.

In nucleotides, the CDR3 is TGTGCCAGCAGAACGGGACAGGTCGGAAACAATGAGCAGTTCTTC. The encoded protein is CASRTGQVGNNEQFF. The rearrangement links TRBV28 to TRBJ2-1, with 8 bases that match TRBD1. With 6 bases clipped from V and 5 bases from J, the junction kept 9 bases outside the gene matches. The CDR3 is made up of 15 amino acids. Germline CDR1 reads MDHEN; CDR2 reads SYDVKM.

The J gene is TRBJ2-4, the V gene TRBV19, with D possibly matching TRBD2 (7 bases). V lost 8 bases, J lost 5 bases, and 16 bases lay in between. The V gene's germline CDR1 is LNHDA and CDR2 SQIVND (reference sequence). The CDR3 runs to 14 residues. CDR3 nucleotide sequence: TGTGCCAGTGCGGCTACAGGGAGGGAAAACATTCAGTACTTC. Protein sequence: CASAATGRENIQYF.

In its sample, this clone was seen many times. The chain employs TRBV6-2 or TRBV6-3 and TRBJ1-1; no firm D call. The V and J ends lost 3 bases and 5 bases respectively, with 16 bases between them. This CDR3 spans 15 amino acids. Germline V lookup: CDR1 MNHEY, CDR2 SVGEGT. CDR3 residues: CASSYRTYRGTEAFF. The CDR3 nucleotides are TGTGCCAGCAGTTATCGCACATACCGTGGTACTGAAGCTTTCTTT.

The chain links TRBV27 to TRBJ2-3; 9 bases match TRBD1. Germline loops: CDR1 MNHEY, CDR2 SMNVEV (reference sequence). The CDR3 is made up of 15 amino acids. Unmatched junction bases numbered 12, after V lost 8 bases and J lost 6 bases. The CDR3 loop reads CASASIGTGTDTQYF. CDR3 in DNA: TGTGCCAGCGCCTCAATCGGGACAGGGACGGATACGCAGTATTTT.

This clone has just one count. This chain joins TRBV5-6 and TRBJ2-3; 11 positions match TRBD2. V shed 0 bases and J 0 bases; nucleotides not matched to a gene: 6. CDR3 size: 18 residues. Per the germline V gene, CDR1 is SGHDT and CDR2 is YYEEEE. The CDR3 sequence: CASSLGLAGKPSTDTQYF. The CDR3 DNA follows: TGTGCCAGCAGCTTGGGACTAGCGGGGAAACCCAGCACAGATACGCAGTATTTT.

The chain's CDR3 is CASSIVSFPFQPQHF. For the CDR3, the DNA is TGTGCCAGTAGTATAGTTAGTTTCCCCTTTCAGCCCCAGCATTTT. This chain connects TRBV19 to TRBJ1-5; D is unresolved. The germline V gene encodes CDR1 LNHDA and CDR2 SQIVND (reference sequence). Trimming cost V 1 base and J 6 bases, with 13 bases left between them. The CDR3 sequence is 15 residues long. The full variable domain, its missing parts supplied by reference TRBV19 and TRBJ1-5, is DGGITQSPKYLFRKEGQNVTLSCEQNLNHDAMYWYRQDPGQGLRLIYYSQIVNDFQKGDIAEGYSVSREKKESFPLTVTSAQKNPTAFYLCASSIVSFPFQPQHFGDGTRLSIL.

This clone was seen just once. The gene calls are TRBV4-1 and TRBJ2-7; 7 nucleotides align to TRBD1. Trimming took 3 bases from V and 4 from J; bases not matched to a gene: 12. Germline CDR1 reads MGHRA; CDR2 reads YSYEKL. This CDR3 is built from 16 residues. CDR3 DNA sequence: TGCGCCAGCAGCCAGCACCCCGGGACAGAGGTTTACGAGCAGTACTTC. Amino acids: CASSQHPGTEVYEQYF.